This TCR beta chain was sequenced during a study of blood T cell repertoires in COVID-19. V was cut by 1 base and J by 7 bases, with 12 bases left in between. The CDR3 sequence is 14 residues long. Germline V gives CDR1 SGHNT, CDR2 YYREEE (reference sequence). Here immunoSEQ multiplex PCR was the method, and the copy in TCRdb shows in-frame clones only, minus some. The data show 450,000 to 500,000 clones, with 70% to 90% seen just once and 3.2% held by the top ten. The rearrangement links TRBV5-4 to TRBJ1-5; D is unclear. The sequencing sample was made of peripheral blood. The receptor comes from a human donor in a cohort sampled during active COVID-19. In nucleotides, the CDR3 is TGTGCCAGCAGCTTGAACGGGGTTGAGCAGCCCCAGCATTTT. Translation gives CASSLNGVEQPQHF.